The rows below give T cell receptor beta chains drawn from one sample of a study of post-analysis software for immune sequencing data. TCRdb processed the PCR reads anew with MiXCR; each CDR3 protein has one entry. In the table there are about 540,000 distinct CDR3 sequences, around a third of which are singletons. Source material: blood. All receptors derive from a girl aged 2 to 17 with multiple sclerosis. The CDR3 runs from the conserved cysteine through the conserved F or W. A D gene is named only where the DNA matches it firmly. Size is omitted from some rows. Given values are once, few, many or a class for expanded clones.

j_call d_call clone_size v_call cdr3_nt cdr3_aa
TRBJ2-3 NA NA TRBV7-9 TGTGCCAGCAGCTTAGTAAGGCCTCCTAGCACAGATACGCAGTATTTT CASSLVRPPSTDTQYF
TRBJ2-5 TRBD2 few TRBV3-1 TGTGCCAGCAGCCAGACTAGCGGGGGGCTCCAAGAGACCCAGTACTTC CASSQTSGGLQETQYF
TRBJ1-1 NA NA TRBV3-1 TGTGCCAGCAGCCGGGATCGGGGGGTCACTGAAGCTTTCTTT CASSRDRGVTEAFF
TRBJ1-1 TRBD1 many TRBV29-1 TGCAGCGGAAGGGGACAGGGGAACACTGAAGCTTTCTTT CSGRGQGNTEAFF
TRBJ2-7 NA many TRBV6-5 TGTGCCAGCAGTTACGGGAAGGGATACGAGCAGTACTTC CASSYGKGYEQYF
TRBJ2-3 TRBD2 few TRBV9 TGTGCCAGCAGGAGGACTAGCGGGGAGTCAGATACGCAGTATTTT CASRRTSGESDTQYF
TRBJ2-2 NA NA TRBV6-5 TGTGCCAGCAGTCCGGGGGGCTGGAACACCGGGGAGCTGTTTTTT CASSPGGWNTGELFF
TRBJ2-3 TRBD2 many TRBV20-1 TGCAGTGCTGACCATTACTGGGCGGGGGGGGCAGATACGCAGTATTTT CSADHYWAGGADTQYF
TRBJ2-3 TRBD2 few TRBV4-1 TGCGCCAGCAGCCATGGACGGGGGGGCACAGATACGCAGTATTTT CASSHGRGGTDTQYF
TRBJ2-1 NA NA TRBV12-3/TRBV12-4 TGTGCCAGCAGCAGATGGGGCGGAACCTACAATGAGCAGTTCTTC CASSRWGGTYNEQFF
TRBJ1-4 TRBD1 NA TRBV7-2 TGTGCCAGCACGCGCGGTGGGGACAGGGAATTTAATGAAAAACTGTTTTTT CASTRGGDREFNEKLFF
TRBJ1-4 NA NA TRBV6-1 TGTGCCAGCAGTGAACAACCGGGACGGGGGAATGAAAAACTGTTTTTT CASSEQPGRGNEKLFF
TRBJ1-6 NA few TRBV5-1 TGCGCCAGCAGCCGGATCGGGCGAAGTCTATGGTCACCCCTCCACTTT CASSRIGRSLWSPLHF
TRBJ2-5 TRBD1 NA TRBV7-9 TGTGCCAGCAGCTGGACGACAGGGAGATGGGGAGAGACCCAGTACTTC CASSWTTGRWGETQYF
TRBJ2-7 TRBD1 NA TRBV5-8 TGTGCCAGCAGCTTACGACAGGGATGCTACGAGCAGTACTTC CASSLRQGCYEQYF
TRBJ1-1 TRBD1 NA TRBV9 TGTGCCAGCAGCCCGCGGGACAGGGTTTTGACTGAAGCTTTCTTT CASSPRDRVLTEAFF
TRBJ2-2 TRBD2 NA TRBV7-2 TGTGCCAGCAGCTTAAGAGCGGGGGGCACCGGGGAGCTGTTTTTT CASSLRAGGTGELFF
TRBJ1-5 NA NA TRBV5-1 TGCGCCAGCAGCCTCTGGGTGGATCAGCCCCAGCATTTT CASSLWVDQPQHF
TRBJ2-1 TRBD2 few TRBV6-5 TGTGCCAGCACCGGAAGCGGGGTCTACAATGAGCAGTTCTTC CASTGSGVYNEQFF
TRBJ1-2 NA NA TRBV10-3 TGTGCCATCAAACGGGAGTCTAACTATGGCTACACCTTC CAIKRESNYGYTF
TRBJ2-1 NA NA TRBV7-9 TGTGCCAGCAGCTTAGGAGGGAGGGGGGAAGATGAGCAGTTCTTC CASSLGGRGEDEQFF
TRBJ2-2 NA once TRBV7-8 TGTGCCAGCACCCGCGGGGAGAACACCGGGGAGCTGTTTTTT CASTRGENTGELFF
TRBJ2-5 NA NA TRBV14 TGTGCCAGCAGCCAACGGGACGCTAAAGAGACCCAGTACTTC CASSQRDAKETQYF
TRBJ1-5 TRBD1 NA TRBV20-1 TGCAGTGCCGCAATTCCCCGGGACAGGGGGCCCGACTTCTATCAGCCCCAGCATTTT CSAAIPRDRGPDFYQPQHF
TRBJ2-3 NA NA TRBV5-1 TGCGCCAGCCACGGGGGAATCAGCACAGATACGCAGTATTTT CASHGGISTDTQYF
TRBJ1-2 NA NA TRBV7-9 TGTGCCAGCAGCTTAGCGGCACAGGCAGGGCATGGCTACACCTTC CASSLAAQAGHGYTF
TRBJ1-2 TRBD1 few TRBV2 TGTGCCAGCAGAGACAGGGGGTATACGGGCCGTGGCTACACCTTC CASRDRGYTGRGYTF
TRBJ1-2 TRBD1 NA TRBV9 TGTGCCAGCAGCGTGTTCAACAGGGGGCTGTTTGGCTACACCTTC CASSVFNRGLFGYTF
TRBJ2-5 NA few TRBV7-9 TGTGCCAGCCGGGAAGGGGGACTCCAAGAGACCCAGTACTTC CASREGGLQETQYF
TRBJ1-5 NA NA TRBV6-1 TGTGCCAGCAAAACAGGGAGTGGGCAGCCCCAGCATTTT CASKTGSGQPQHF
TRBJ2-4 TRBD1 few TRBV28 TGTGCCAGCAGGGGGGACAGGGTTGTTCAGTACTTC CASRGDRVVQYF
TRBJ2-1 TRBD1 few TRBV5-6 TGTGCCAGCAGCCTAACCGGGACAGAGAACAATGAGCAGTTCTTC CASSLTGTENNEQFF
TRBJ2-3 NA NA TRBV4-2 TGTGCCAGCAGCCCCCTAGGGGGGCAAAATACGCAGTATTTT CASSPLGGQNTQYF
TRBJ1-1 TRBD1 many TRBV10-3 TGTGCCATCACGGGGGACAGGGAAGAAGCTTTCTTT CAITGDREEAFF
TRBJ1-1 TRBD1 few TRBV10-3 TGTGCCATCAGTGACACAGGGGCCACTGAAGCTTTCTTT CAISDTGATEAFF
TRBJ2-5 TRBD2 NA TRBV20-1 TGCAGTGCCATGCCCGGGCGGGGGCAAGAGACCCAGTACTTC CSAMPGRGQETQYF
TRBJ2-4 NA NA TRBV10-3 TGTGCCATCAGTGAGTCGGAGTGGACCGTCAAAAACATTCAGTACTTC CAISESEWTVKNIQYF
TRBJ1-1 NA few TRBV10-3 TGTGCCTCCAGCCCCCAGTCCCAACCGAACACTGAAGCTTTCTTT CASSPQSQPNTEAFF
TRBJ2-1 NA NA TRBV28 TGTGCCAGCAGTTTCACGGACGGATACAATGAGCAGTTCTTC CASSFTDGYNEQFF
TRBJ1-1 NA NA TRBV5-1 TGCGCCAGCAGTCTCGCAGAGCACGCTGAAGCTTTCTTT CASSLAEHAEAFF
TRBJ1-4 NA NA TRBV7-9 TGTGCCAGCAGTCGTTACAGGGACCGTGAAGAAAAACTGTTTTTT CASSRYRDREEKLFF
TRBJ2-7 NA NA TRBV10-1 TGCGCCAGGTTCTACAGGGTTGACATCTCCTACGAGCAGTACTTC CARFYRVDISYEQYF
TRBJ2-1 NA few TRBV5-1 TGCGCCAGCAGCGTACAGTCTGGCGGGGGCCCTACCGTCTACAATGAGCAGTTCTTC CASSVQSGGGPTVYNEQFF
TRBJ2-6 TRBD1 few TRBV20-1 TGCAGTGCTGGGGGACAGGGGAGCTCTGGGGCCAACGTCCTGACTTTC CSAGGQGSSGANVLTF
TRBJ2-4 NA NA TRBV9 TGTGCCAGCAGCCCCTCGTGGAGGGCTATAGCCAAAAACATTCAGTACTTC CASSPSWRAIAKNIQYF
TRBJ2-1 NA few TRBV7-9 TGTGCCAGCAGCTTGGTACGCTATAAGAATGAGCAGTTCTTC CASSLVRYKNEQFF
TRBJ2-1 TRBD2 NA TRBV2 TGTGCCAGCGGACCGGGACTAGCGGGGGGGAAGTCCTACAATGAGCAGTTCTTC CASGPGLAGGKSYNEQFF